This paragraph reports one T cell receptor beta chain. Within the sample, other DNA sequences also encode this same CDR3. Here immunoSEQ multiplex PCR was the method, and the copy in TCRdb shows in-frame clones only, minus some. The sample contains about 1,800,000 clones, over 85% of which appear only once. Looked up from germline, CDR1 is ENHRY and CDR2 is SYGVKD. V was pared by 8 bases and J by 3 bases, with 6 bases between. The CDR3 loop spans 11 amino acids. This sample is drawn from a study of shared clonotypes between healthy human individuals. Study context: Each donor had three CD4 naive, three CD4 memory, two CD8 naive and one CD8 memory plate.

Only CD45RO-negative cells positively selected for CCR7 counted as naive CD8 cells, so terminally differentiated effector memory CD45RA+ cells were excluded. The sequencing sample was made of naive CD8+ T cells sorted from blood. This clonotype was obtained from a man between 18 and 35 years old in good health. This sequence joins TRBV10-3 and TRBJ2-3, with D unclear. CDR3 sequence (DNA): TGTGCCATCGGTTCGACAGATACGCAGTATTTT. Protein product: CAIGSTDTQYF.